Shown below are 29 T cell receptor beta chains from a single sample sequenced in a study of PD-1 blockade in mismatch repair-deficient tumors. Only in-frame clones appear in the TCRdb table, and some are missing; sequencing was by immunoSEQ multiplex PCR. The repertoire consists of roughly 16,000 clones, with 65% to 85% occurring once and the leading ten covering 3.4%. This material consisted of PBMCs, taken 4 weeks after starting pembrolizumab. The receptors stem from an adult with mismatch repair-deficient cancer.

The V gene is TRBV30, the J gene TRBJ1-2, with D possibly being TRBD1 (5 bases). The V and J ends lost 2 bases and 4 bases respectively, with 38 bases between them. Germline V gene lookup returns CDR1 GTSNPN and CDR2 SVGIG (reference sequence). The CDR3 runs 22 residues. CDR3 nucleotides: TGTGCCTGGAGTAGTTCCTCCTGGGGCACCCCGAGGTTCTCGACTGACCTCTATGGCTACACCTTC. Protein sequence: CAWSSSSWGTPRFSTDLYGYTF.

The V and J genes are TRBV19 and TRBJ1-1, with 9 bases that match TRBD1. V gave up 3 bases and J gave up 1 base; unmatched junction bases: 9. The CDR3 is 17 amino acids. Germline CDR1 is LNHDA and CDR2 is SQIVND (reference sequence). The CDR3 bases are TGTGCCAGTAGTATCTCGGACAGGGGAAAAACGAACACTGAAGCTTTCTTT. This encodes CASSISDRGKTNTEAFF. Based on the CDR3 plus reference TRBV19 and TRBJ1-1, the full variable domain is DGGITQSPKYLFRKEGQNVTLSCEQNLNHDAMYWYRQDPGQGLRLIYYSQIVNDFQKGDIAEGYSVSREKKESFPLTVTSAQKNPTAFYLCASSISDRGKTNTEAFFGQGTRLTVV.

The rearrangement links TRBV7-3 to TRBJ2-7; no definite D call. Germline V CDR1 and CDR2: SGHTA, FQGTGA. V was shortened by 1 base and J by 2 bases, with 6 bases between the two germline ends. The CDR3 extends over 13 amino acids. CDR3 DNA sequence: TGTGCCAGCAGCTTAAACCCTACCTACGAGCAGTACTTC. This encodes CASSLNPTYEQYF.

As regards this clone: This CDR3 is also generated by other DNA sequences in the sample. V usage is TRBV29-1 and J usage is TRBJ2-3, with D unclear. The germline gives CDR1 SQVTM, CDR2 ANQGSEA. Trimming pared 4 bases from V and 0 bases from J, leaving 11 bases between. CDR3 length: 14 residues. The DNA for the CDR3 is TGCAGCGTTGTCGAGATTACTAGCACAGATACGCAGTATTTT. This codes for CSVVEITSTDTQYF.

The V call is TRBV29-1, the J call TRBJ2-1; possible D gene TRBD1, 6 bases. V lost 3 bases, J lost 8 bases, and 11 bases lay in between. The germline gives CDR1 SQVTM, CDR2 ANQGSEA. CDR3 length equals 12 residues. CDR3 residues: CSVDWGRDEQFF. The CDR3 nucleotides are TGCAGCGTTGACTGGGGGCGGGATGAGCAGTTCTTC.

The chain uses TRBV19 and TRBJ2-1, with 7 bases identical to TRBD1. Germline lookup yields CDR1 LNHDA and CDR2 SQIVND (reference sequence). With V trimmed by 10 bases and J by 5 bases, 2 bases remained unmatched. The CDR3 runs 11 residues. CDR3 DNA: TGTGCCACAGACAGGGACAATGAGCAGTTCTTC. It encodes CATDRDNEQFF. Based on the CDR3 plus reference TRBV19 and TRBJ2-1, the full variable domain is DGGITQSPKYLFRKEGQNVTLSCEQNLNHDAMYWYRQDPGQGLRLIYYSQIVNDFQKGDIAEGYSVSREKKESFPLTVTSAQKNPTAFYLCATDRDNEQFFGPGTRLTVL.

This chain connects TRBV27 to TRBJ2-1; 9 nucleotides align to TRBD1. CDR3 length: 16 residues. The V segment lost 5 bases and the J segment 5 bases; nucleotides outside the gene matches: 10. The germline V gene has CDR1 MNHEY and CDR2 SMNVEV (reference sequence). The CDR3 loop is CASSARQGGTHNEQFF. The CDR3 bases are TGTGCCAGCAGTGCTCGACAGGGGGGAACACACAATGAGCAGTTCTTC.

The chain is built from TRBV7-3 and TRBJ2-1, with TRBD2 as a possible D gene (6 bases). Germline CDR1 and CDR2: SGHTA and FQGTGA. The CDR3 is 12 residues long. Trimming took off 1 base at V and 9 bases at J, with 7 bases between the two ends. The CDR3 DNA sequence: TGTGCCAGCAGCTTAATGGGGGGTGAGCAGTTCTTC. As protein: CASSLMGGEQFF.

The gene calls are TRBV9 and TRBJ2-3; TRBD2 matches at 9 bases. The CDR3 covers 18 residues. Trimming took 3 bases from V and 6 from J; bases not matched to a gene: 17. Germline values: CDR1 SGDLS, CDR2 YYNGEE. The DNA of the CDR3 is TGTGCCAGCAGCGCCCTACCCCCCCCTAGCGGGATGGCGGATACGCAGTATTTT. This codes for CASSALPPPSGMADTQYF.

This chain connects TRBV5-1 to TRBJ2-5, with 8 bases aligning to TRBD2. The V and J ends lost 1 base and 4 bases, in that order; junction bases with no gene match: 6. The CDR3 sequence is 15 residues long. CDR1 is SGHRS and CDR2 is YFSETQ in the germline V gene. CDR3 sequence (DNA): TGCGCCAGCAGCTTGAGTTCGGGAGGGCCAGAGACCCAGTACTTC. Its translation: CASSLSSGGPETQYF.

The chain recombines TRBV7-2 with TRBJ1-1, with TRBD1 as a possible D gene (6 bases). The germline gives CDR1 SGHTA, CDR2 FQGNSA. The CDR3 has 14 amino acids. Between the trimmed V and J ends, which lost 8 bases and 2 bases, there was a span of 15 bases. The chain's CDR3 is CASQGSMANTEAFF. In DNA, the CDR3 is TGTGCCAGCCAGGGGTCTATGGCCAACACTGAAGCTTTCTTT.

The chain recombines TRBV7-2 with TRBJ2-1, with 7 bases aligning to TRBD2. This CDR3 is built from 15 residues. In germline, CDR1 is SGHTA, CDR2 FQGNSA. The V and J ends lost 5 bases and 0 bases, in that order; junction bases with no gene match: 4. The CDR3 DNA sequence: TGTGCCAGCAGCCAAAGCGGGAACTCCTACAATGAGCAGTTCTTC. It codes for CASSQSGNSYNEQFF.

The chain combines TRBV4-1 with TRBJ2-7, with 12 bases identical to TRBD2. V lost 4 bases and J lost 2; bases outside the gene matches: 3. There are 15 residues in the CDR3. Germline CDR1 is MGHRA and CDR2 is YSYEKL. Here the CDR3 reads CASSPGLAGPYEQYF. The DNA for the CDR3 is TGCGCCAGCAGCCCGGGACTAGCGGGCCCCTACGAGCAGTACTTC.

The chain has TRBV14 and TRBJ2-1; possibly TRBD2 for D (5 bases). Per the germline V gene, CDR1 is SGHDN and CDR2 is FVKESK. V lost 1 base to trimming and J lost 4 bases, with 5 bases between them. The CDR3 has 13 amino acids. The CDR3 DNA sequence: TGTGCCAGCAGCCAAGGGACTTACAATGAGCAGTTCTTC. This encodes CASSQGTYNEQFF.

CDR3 DNA: TGTGCCACAAGAGACAGGGGACCCCTTACGCAGTATTTT. It specifies CATRDRGPLTQYF. V usage is TRBV15 and J usage is TRBJ2-3, with 8 bases that match TRBD1. Germline loops: CDR1 LNHNV, CDR2 YYDKDF (reference sequence). The CDR3 covers 13 residues. The junction had 10 bases not matched to a gene; V was cut back by 9 bases and J by 8 bases.

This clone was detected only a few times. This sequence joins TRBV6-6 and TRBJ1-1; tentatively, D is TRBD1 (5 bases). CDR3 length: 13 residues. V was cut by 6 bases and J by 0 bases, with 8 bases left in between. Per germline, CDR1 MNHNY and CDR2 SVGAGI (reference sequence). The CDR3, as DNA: TGTGCCAGCAGCCAGGGATTGAACACTGAAGCTTTCTTT. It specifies CASSQGLNTEAFF.

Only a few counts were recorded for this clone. The CDR3 region is CASSLRQEYEQYF. Here the CDR3 DNA reads TGTGCCAGCAGCTTAAGACAGGAGTACGAGCAGTACTTC. The V gene is TRBV7-8, the J gene TRBJ2-7; TRBD1 might be the D (6 bases). Per germline, CDR1 SGHVS and CDR2 FQNEAQ. The length of the CDR3 is 13 residues. V shed 2 bases and J shed 4 bases, with 9 bases lying between them.

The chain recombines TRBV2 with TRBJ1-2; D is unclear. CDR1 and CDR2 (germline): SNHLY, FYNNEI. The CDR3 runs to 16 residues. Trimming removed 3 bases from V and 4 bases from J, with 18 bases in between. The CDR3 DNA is TGTGCCAGCAGTGAGGGCAGAGCCTACCTTACCTATGGCTACACCTTC. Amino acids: CASSEGRAYLTYGYTF.

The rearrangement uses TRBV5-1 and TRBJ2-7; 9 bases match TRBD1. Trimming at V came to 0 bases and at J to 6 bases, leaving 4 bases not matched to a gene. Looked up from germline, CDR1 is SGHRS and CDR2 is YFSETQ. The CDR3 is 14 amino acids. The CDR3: CASSLEGTGSEQYF. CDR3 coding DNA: TGCGCCAGCAGCTTGGAAGGGACAGGGTCCGAGCAGTACTTC.

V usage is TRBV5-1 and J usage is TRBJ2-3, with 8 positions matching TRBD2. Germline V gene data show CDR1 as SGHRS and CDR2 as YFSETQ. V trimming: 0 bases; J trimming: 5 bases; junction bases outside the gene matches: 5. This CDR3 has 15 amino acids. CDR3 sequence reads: CASSLGGSGGDTQYF. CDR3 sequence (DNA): TGCGCCAGCAGCTTGGGCGGCAGCGGGGGAGATACGCAGTATTTT.

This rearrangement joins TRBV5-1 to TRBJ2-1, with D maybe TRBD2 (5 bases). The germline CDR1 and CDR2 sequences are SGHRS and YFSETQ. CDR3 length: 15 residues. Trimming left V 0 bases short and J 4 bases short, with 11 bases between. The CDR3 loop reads CASSLVAGGYNEQFF. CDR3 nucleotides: TGCGCCAGCAGCTTGGTTGCGGGTGGGTACAATGAGCAGTTCTTC.

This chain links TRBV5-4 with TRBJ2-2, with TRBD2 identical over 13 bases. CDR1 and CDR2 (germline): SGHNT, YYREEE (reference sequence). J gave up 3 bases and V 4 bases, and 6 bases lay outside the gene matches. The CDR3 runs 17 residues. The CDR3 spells CASSPGLAGAYTGELFF. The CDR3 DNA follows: TGTGCCAGCAGCCCCGGACTAGCGGGAGCGTACACCGGGGAGCTGTTTTTT.

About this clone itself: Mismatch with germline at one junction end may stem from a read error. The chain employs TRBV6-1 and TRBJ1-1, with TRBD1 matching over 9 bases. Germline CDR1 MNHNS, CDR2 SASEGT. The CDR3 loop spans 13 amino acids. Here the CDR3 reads CACSENGQGEAFF. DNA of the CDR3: TGTGCCTGCAGTGAAAATGGACAGGGGGAAGCTTTCTTT.

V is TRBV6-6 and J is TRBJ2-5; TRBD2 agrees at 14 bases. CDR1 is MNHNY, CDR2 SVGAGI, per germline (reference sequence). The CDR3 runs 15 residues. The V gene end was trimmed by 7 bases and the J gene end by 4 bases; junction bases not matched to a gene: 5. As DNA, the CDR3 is TGTGCCAGCACCCAGGGACTAGCGGGAGTAGAGACCCAGTACTTC. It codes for CASTQGLAGVETQYF.

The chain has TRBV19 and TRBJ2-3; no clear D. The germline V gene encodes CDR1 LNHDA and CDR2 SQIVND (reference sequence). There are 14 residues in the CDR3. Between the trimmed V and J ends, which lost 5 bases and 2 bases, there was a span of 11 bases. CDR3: CASSSLQSTDTQYF. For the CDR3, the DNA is TGTGCCAGTAGTTCGCTTCAGTCCACAGATACGCAGTATTTT. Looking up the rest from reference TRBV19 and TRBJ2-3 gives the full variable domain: DGGITQSPKYLFRKEGQNVTLSCEQNLNHDAMYWYRQDPGQGLRLIYYSQIVNDFQKGDIAEGYSVSREKKESFPLTVTSAQKNPTAFYLCASSSLQSTDTQYFGPGTRLTVL.

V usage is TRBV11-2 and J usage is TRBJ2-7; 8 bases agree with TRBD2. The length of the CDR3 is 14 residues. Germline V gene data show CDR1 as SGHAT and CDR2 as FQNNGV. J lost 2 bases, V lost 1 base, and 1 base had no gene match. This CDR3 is CASSLAGRAYEQYF. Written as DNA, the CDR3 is TGTGCCAGCAGCTTAGCCGGGAGGGCCTACGAGCAGTACTTC.

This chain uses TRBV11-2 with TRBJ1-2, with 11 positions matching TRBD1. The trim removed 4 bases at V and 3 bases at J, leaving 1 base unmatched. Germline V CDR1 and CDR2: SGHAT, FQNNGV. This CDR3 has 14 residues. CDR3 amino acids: CASSWDRGDYGYTF. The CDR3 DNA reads TGTGCCAGCAGCTGGGACAGGGGGGACTATGGCTACACCTTC.

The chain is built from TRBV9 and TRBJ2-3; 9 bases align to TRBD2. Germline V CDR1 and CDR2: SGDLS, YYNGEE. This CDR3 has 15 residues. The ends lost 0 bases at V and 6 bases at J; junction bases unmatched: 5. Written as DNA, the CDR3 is TGTGCCAGCAGCGTAGGGGCTAGCGGGGCTGATACGCAGTATTTT. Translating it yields CASSVGASGADTQYF.

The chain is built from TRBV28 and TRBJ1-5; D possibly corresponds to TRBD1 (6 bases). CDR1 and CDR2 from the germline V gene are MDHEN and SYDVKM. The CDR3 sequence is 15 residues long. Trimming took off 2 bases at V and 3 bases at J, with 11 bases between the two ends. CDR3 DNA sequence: TGTGCCAGCAGTTTAGAGGCAGGGGTCAATCAGCCCCAGCATTTT. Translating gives CASSLEAGVNQPQHF.